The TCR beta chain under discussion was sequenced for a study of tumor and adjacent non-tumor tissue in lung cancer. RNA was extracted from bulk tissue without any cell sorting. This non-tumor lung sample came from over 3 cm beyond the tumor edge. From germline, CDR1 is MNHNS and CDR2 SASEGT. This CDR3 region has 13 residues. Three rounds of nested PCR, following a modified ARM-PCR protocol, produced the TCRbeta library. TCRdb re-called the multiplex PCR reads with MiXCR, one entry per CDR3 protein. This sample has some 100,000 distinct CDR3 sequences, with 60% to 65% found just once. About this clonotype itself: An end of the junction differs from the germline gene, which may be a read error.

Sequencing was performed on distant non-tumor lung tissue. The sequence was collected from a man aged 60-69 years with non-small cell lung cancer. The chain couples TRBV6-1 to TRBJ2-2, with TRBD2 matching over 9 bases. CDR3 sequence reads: CASKQREAGELLF. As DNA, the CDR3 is TGTGCCAGCAAACAGCGGGAGGCCGGGGAACTGTTATTT.